The clone carrying this T cell receptor beta chain appeared a few times. The antigen is not known. This sample is drawn from a study of post-analysis software for immune sequencing data. Background on the study: Patients with relapsing-remitting, secondary progressive and progressive-relapsing multiple sclerosis courses were all represented.

Study-level findings and limits: Same-batch preparations were strongly co-clustered by F measure. TRBV5-6, TRBV5-1 and TRBV20-1 belonged to a set of roughly 5 TRBV segments that were more frequent in patients than controls. Multiple sclerosis was associated with a significant reduction in normalized Chao1 diversity relative to controls.

Trimming stripped 1 base from V and 7 bases from J, with 14 bases between. Germline CDR1 is SGHKS and CDR2 is YYEKEE (reference sequence). This CDR3 spans 14 amino acids. Unique-molecular-identifier-tagged TCR beta cDNA libraries were used. T cells, roughly 0.85 to 10 million of them, yielded some 500,000 cDNA molecules. MiXCR, run by TCRdb on the PCR reads, gives a single entry per CDR3 protein. This table has a few hundred thousand distinct CDR3 sequences, about 40% appearing once. This chain joins TRBV5-5 and TRBJ2-5; the D call may be TRBD1 or TRBD2 (5 bases each). The clonotype originates from a girl aged 10 to 17 with multiple sclerosis. Sequencing was performed on blood. CDR3 DNA: TGTGCCAGCAGCTTGCCCGGGGACCGAGGGACCCAGTACTTC. As protein: CASSLPGDRGTQYF.